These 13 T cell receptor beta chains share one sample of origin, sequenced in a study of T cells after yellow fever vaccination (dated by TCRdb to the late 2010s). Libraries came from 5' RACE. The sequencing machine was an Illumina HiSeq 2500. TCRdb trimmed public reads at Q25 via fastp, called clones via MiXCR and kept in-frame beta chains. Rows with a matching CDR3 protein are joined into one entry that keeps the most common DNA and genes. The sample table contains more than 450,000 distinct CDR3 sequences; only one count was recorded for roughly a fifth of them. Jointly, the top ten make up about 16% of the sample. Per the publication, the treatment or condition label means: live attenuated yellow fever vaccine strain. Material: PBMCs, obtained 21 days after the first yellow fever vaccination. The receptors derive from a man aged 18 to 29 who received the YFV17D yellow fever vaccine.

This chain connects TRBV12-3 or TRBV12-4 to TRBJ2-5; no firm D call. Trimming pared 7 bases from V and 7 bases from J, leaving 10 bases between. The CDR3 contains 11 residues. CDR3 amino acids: CASTLSGTQYF. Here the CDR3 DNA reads TGTGCCAGCACCCTTTCTGGGACCCAGTACTTC.

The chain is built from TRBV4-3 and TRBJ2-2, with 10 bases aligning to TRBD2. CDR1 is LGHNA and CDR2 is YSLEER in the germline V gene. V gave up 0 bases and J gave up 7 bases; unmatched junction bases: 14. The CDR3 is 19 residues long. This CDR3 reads CASSQEYGTSGVRGGELFF. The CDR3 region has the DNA TGCGCCAGCAGCCAAGAGTACGGAACTAGCGGGGTTCGGGGCGGGGAGCTGTTTTTT.

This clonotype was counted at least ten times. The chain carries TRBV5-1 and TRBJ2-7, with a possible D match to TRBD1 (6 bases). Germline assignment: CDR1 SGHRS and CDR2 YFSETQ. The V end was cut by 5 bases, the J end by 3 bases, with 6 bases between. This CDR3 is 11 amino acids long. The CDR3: CASRQGYEQYF. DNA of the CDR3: TGCGCCAGCAGACAGGGCTACGAGCAGTACTTC.

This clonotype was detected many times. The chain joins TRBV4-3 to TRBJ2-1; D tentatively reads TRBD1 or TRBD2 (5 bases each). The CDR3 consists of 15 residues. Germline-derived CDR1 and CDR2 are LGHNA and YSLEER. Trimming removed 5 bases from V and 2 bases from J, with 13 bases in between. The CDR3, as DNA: TGCGCCAGCAGCGTCAGGGTGGGGGCCTACAATGAGCAGTTCTTC. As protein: CASSVRVGAYNEQFF.

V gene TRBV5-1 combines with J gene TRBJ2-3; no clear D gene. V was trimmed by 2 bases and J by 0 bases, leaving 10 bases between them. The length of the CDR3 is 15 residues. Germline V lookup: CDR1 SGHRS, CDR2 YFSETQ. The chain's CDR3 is CASSFLGLSTDTQYF. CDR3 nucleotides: TGCGCCAGCAGCTTTCTGGGGTTGAGCACAGATACGCAGTATTTT.

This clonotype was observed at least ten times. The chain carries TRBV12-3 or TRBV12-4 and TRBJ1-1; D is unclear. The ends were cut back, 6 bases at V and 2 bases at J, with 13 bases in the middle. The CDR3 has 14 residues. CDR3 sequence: CASSRTGPNTEAFF. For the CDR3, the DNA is TGTGCCAGCAGCCGAACCGGGCCAAACACTGAAGCTTTCTTT.

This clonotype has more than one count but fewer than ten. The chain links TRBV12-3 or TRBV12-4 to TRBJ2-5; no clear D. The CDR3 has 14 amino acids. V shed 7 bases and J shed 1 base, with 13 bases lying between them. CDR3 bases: TGTGCCAGCAAGGAGTCGTTGGGCCAAGAGACCCAGTACTTC. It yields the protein CASKESLGQETQYF.

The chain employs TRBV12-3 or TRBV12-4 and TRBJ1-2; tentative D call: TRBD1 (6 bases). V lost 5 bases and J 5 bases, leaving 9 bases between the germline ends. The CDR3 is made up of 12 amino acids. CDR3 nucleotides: TGTGCCAGCAGTCGCAGGGGTTATGGCTACACCTTC. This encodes CASSRRGYGYTF.

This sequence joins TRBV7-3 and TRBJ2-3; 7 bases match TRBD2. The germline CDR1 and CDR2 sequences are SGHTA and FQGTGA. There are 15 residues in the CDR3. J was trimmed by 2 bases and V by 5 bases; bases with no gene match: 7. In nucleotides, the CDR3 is TGTGCCAGCAGCCCGACTAGCAGGATCACAGATACGCAGTATTTT. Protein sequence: CASSPTSRITDTQYF. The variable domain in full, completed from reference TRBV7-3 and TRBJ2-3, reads GAGVSQTPSNKVTEKGKYVELRCDPISGHTALYWYRQSLGQGPEFLIYFQGTGAADDSGLPNDRFFAVRPEGSVSTLKIQRTERGDSAVYLCASSPTSRITDTQYFGPGTRLTVL.

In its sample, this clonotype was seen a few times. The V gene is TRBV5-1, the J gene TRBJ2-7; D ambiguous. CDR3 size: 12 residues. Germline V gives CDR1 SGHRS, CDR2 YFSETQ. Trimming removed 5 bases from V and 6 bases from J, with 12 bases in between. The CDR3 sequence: CASRPNSGEQYF. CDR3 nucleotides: TGCGCCAGCAGGCCCAATTCAGGCGAGCAGTACTTC.

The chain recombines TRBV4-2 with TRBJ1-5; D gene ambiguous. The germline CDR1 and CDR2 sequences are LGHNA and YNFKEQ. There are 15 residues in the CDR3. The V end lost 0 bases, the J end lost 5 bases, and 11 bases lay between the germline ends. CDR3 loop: CASSQDGPLDQPQHF. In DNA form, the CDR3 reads TGTGCCAGCAGCCAAGATGGGCCGCTCGATCAGCCCCAGCATTTT.

The CDR3 nucleotides are TGTGCCAGCAGCTTGTGGTTTGCAGTTAATCAGCCCCAGCATTTT. The encoded protein is CASSLWFAVNQPQHF. The chain links TRBV5-6 to TRBJ1-5; D is uncertain. Germline CDR1 and CDR2: SGHDT and YYEEEE. The CDR3 extends over 15 amino acids. V lost 1 base and J lost 4, with 12 bases in between.

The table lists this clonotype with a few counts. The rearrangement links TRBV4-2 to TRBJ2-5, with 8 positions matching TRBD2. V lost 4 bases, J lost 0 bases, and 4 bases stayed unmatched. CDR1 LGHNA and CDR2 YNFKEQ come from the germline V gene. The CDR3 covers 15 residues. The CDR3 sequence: CASSPGAGDQETQYF. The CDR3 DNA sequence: TGTGCCAGCAGCCCCGGAGCGGGGGACCAAGAGACCCAGTACTTC.